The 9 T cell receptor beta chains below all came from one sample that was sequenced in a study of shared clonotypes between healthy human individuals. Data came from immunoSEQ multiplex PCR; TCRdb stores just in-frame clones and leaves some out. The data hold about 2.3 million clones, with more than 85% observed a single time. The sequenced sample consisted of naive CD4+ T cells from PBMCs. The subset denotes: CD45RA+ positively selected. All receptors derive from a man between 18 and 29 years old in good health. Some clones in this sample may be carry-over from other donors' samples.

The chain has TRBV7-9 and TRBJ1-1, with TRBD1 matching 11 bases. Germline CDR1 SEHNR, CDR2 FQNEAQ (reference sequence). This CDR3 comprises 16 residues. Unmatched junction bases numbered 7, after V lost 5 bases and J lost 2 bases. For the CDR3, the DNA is TGTGCCAGCAGCCCGGGGACAGGGGGAGGCAACACTGAAGCTTTCTTT. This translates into CASSPGTGGGNTEAFF.

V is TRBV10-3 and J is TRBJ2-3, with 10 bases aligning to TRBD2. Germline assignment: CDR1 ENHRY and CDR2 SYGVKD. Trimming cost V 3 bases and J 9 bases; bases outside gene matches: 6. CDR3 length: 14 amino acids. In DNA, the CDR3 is TGTGCCATCAGTGATGGGCTAGCGGGAGAGACGCAGTATTTT. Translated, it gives CAISDGLAGETQYF.

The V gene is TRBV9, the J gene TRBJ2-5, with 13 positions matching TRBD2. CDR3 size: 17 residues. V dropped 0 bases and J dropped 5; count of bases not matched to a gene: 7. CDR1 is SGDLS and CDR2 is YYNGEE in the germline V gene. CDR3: CASSVETGLAGSETQYF. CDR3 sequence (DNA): TGTGCCAGCAGCGTAGAGACGGGACTAGCGGGATCGGAGACCCAGTACTTC. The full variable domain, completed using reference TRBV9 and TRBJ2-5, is DSGVTQTPKHLITATGQRVTLRCSPRSGDLSVYWYQQSLDQGLQFLIQYYNGEERAKGNILERFSAQQFPDLHSELNLSSLELGDSALYFCASSVETGLAGSETQYFGPGTRLLVL.

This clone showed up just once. CDR3 in amino acids: CASNGGLPGNTIYF. For the CDR3, the DNA is TGTGCCAGTAATGGGGGGCTACCTGGAAACACCATATATTTT. The chain couples TRBV19 to TRBJ1-3; D might be TRBD1 (6 bases). This CDR3 has 14 residues. Germline V gives CDR1 LNHDA, CDR2 SQIVND (reference sequence). V lost 7 bases and J 2 bases, leaving 12 bases between the germline ends.

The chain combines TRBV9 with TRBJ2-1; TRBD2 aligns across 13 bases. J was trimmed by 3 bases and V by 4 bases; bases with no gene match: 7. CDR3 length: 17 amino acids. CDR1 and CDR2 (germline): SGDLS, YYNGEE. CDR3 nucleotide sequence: TGTGCCAGCAGCCCAACCTGGACTAGCGGGGGCTACAATGAGCAGTTCTTC. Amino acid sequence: CASSPTWTSGGYNEQFF.

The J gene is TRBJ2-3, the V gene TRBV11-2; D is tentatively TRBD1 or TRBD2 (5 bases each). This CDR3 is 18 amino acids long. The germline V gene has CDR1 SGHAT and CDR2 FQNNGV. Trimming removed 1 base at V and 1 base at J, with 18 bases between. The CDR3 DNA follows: TGTGCCAGCAGCTTAGTCCTGGCGAGGGCCAGGGGCACAGATACGCAGTATTTT. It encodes CASSLVLARARGTDTQYF.

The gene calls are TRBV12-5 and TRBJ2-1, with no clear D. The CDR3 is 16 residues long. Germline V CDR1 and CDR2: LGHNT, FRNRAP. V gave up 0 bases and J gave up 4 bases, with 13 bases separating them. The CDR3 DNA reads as TGTGCTAGTGGTTTGGTACTGCGGCCGGCTTACAATGAGCAGTTCTTC. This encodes CASGLVLRPAYNEQFF.

The CDR3 nucleotides read TGTGCCAGCAGCGTAGCTAGGGCTAGCGGGTTTAATGAGCAGTTCTTC. Protein product: CASSVARASGFNEQFF. This sequence joins TRBV9 and TRBJ2-1; 8 nucleotides agree with TRBD2. From germline, CDR1 is SGDLS and CDR2 YYNGEE. This CDR3 has 16 residues. Unmatched junction bases numbered 9, after V lost 0 bases and J lost 7 bases.

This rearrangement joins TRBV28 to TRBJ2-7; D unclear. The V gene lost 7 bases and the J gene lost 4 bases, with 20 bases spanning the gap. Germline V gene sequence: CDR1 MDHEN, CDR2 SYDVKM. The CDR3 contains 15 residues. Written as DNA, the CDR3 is TGTGCCAGCACTTCCCCTGGGGAAGGGCGTTACGAGCAGTACTTC. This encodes CASTSPGEGRYEQYF.